The rows below give T cell receptor beta chains drawn from one sample of a study of beta chain features in type 1 diabetes. Sequencing used immunoSEQ multiplex PCR; TCRdb keeps in-frame clones, though not all of them. The profile shows fewer than 200,000 clones, about a tenth of them singletons. The specimen was central memory CD4+ T cells from blood. These receptors all stem from a man aged 25-40 years with type 1 diabetes. The CDR3 runs from the conserved cysteine through the conserved F or W. A D gene is named only where the DNA matches it firmly. Clone size is shown for a subset of rows, as once, few, many or a class of expanded clone.

j_call | v_call | d_call | clone_size | cdr3_length | cdr3_aa | cdr3_nt
TRBJ2-7 | TRBV7-2 | TRBD1 | few | 16 | CASSSPGQTNSYEQYF | TGTGCCAGCAGCTCCCCGGGACAGACCAACTCCTACGAGCAGTACTTC
TRBJ2-1 | TRBV4-3 | TRBD2 | few | 15 | CASSWVGGSHNEQFF | TGCGCCAGCAGCTGGGTCGGCGGGAGCCACAATGAGCAGTTCTTC
TRBJ2-1 | TRBV29-1 | . | . | 13 | CSVSGGALNEQFF | TGCAGCGTATCTGGGGGGGCGCTCAATGAGCAGTTCTTC
TRBJ2-7 | TRBV4-2 | TRBD1 | . | 16 | CASSQGTGGAPLVQYF | TGTGCCAGCAGCCAAGGGACAGGGGGAGCCCCTCTGGTGCAGTACTTC
TRBJ2-7 | TRBV28 | TRBD1 | . | 14 | CASTRDRARGEQYF | TGTGCCAGCACCCGGGACAGGGCCCGCGGGGAGCAGTACTTC
TRBJ2-1 | TRBV5-1 | TRBD2 | . | 18 | CASSAFYPGLAGDNEQFF | TGCGCCAGCAGCGCGTTCTACCCGGGACTAGCGGGAGACAATGAGCAGTTCTTC
TRBJ1-1 | TRBV11-1 | TRBD1 | few | 15 | CASSENRGPNTEAFF | TGTGCCAGCAGCGAAAACAGGGGCCCGAACACTGAAGCTTTCTTT
TRBJ2-2 | TRBV4-2 | . | . | 16 | CASSQEDYLNSGELFF | TGTGCCAGCAGCCAAGAAGACTACCTCAACAGCGGGGAGCTGTTTTTT
TRBJ2-2 | TRBV7-3 | . | few | 14 | CASSSQAYSGELFF | TGTGCCAGCAGCTCGCAAGCTTATTCCGGGGAGCTGTTTTTT
TRBJ2-7 | TRBV11-2 | TRBD2 | . | 14 | CASSWTSGRNEQYF | TGTGCCAGCAGCTGGACTAGCGGGAGGAACGAGCAGTACTTC
TRBJ2-1 | TRBV5-5 | . | . | 12 | CASSLDNPSLFF | TGTGCCAGCAGCTTGGACAACCCTTCATTGTTCTTC
TRBJ2-4 | TRBV7-9 | TRBD1 | few | 16 | CASSLGQGVAKNIQYF | TGTGCCAGCAGCTTGGGACAGGGGGTAGCCAAAAACATTCAGTACTTC
TRBJ2-7 | TRBV5-6 | . | . | 13 | CASRILGSYEQYF | TGTGCCAGCAGAATACTAGGCTCCTACGAGCAGTACTTC
TRBJ2-7 | TRBV5-4 | TRBD2 | . | 15 | CASSPSGGGFYEQYF | TGTGCCAGCAGCCCAAGCGGGGGCGGGTTCTACGAGCAGTACTTC
TRBJ2-7 | TRBV7-3 | TRBD1 | . | 13 | CASSLTQGYEQYF | TGTGCCAGCAGCTTAACACAGGGGTACGAGCAGTACTTC
TRBJ2-1 | TRBV5-6 | . | few | 17 | CASSLEVQRISYNEQFF | TGTGCCAGCAGCTTGGAGGTCCAGCGTATCTCCTACAATGAGCAGTTCTTC
TRBJ2-5 | TRBV18 | . | . | 16 | CASSPEQISDGETQYF | TGTGCCAGCTCACCCGAACAGATTAGTGATGGAGAGACCCAGTACTTC
TRBJ2-1 | TRBV25-1 | TRBD2 | . | 14 | CASSEPGLANEQFF | TGTGCCAGCAGTGAACCTGGACTAGCGAATGAGCAGTTCTTC
TRBJ1-1 | TRBV14 | . | . | 14 | CASSRQTANTEAFF | TGTGCCAGCAGCCGCCAGACAGCGAACACTGAAGCTTTCTTT
TRBJ2-7 | TRBV20-1 | . | few | 10 | CSAQTYEQYF | TGCAGTGCACAGACCTACGAGCAGTACTTC
TRBJ2-1 | TRBV9 | TRBD2 | . | 15 | CASSVDSGGYNEQFF | TGTGCCAGCAGCGTAGATAGCGGGGGGTACAATGAGCAGTTCTTC
TRBJ1-2 | TRBV16 | . | few | 14 | CASSRADSNYGYTF | TGTGCCAGCAGCCGCGCGGACAGCAACTATGGCTACACCTTC
TRBJ2-7 | TRBV27 | . | few | 11 | CACIGQYEQYF | TGTGCCTGCATCGGACAATACGAGCAGTACTTC
TRBJ2-7 | TRBV4-3 | . | few | 13 | CASSLSGGHEQYF | TGCGCCAGCAGCCTGTCCGGGGGACACGAGCAGTACTTC
TRBJ2-5 | TRBV5-4 | . | . | 15 | CASSLGSGAAETQYF | TGTGCCAGCAGCTTGGGGTCAGGGGCTGCGGAGACCCAGTACTTC
TRBJ1-1 | TRBV9 | . | . | 12 | CASETTRGEAFF | TGTGCCAGCGAAACTACTCGGGGTGAAGCTTTCTTT
TRBJ2-1 | TRBV5-1 | . | . | 15 | CASSLDMPSYNEQFF | TGCGCCAGCAGCTTGGACATGCCCTCCTACAATGAGCAGTTCTTC
TRBJ2-3 | TRBV7-9 | . | few | 14 | CASSYILSTDTQYF | TGTGCCAGCAGCTACATCCTTAGCACAGATACGCAGTATTTT
TRBJ2-1 | TRBV2 | . | . | 13 | CASTRKGENEQFF | TGTGCCAGCACCAGAAAGGGGGAGAATGAGCAGTTCTTC
TRBJ2-7 | TRBV30 | TRBD2 | few | 14 | CALEARTSGYEQYF | TGTGCCTTGGAGGCTAGGACTAGCGGCTACGAGCAGTACTTC
TRBJ2-1 | TRBV7-9 | TRBD1 | few | 13 | CASSPEDRGREVF | TGTGCCAGCAGCCCTGAGGACAGGGGAAGGGAGGTCTTC
TRBJ2-7 | TRBV7-8 | TRBD2 | . | 18 | CASSLDASGRDGSYEQYF | TGTGCCAGCAGCTTAGATGCTAGCGGGAGAGACGGCTCCTACGAGCAGTACTTC
TRBJ2-5 | TRBV2 | . | . | 13 | CASRRDSQETQYF | TGTGCCAGCAGGCGGGACAGCCAAGAGACCCAGTACTTC
TRBJ2-3 | TRBV9 | . | . | 12 | CASSVDLDTQYF | TGTGCCAGCAGCGTCGACTTGGATACGCAGTATTTT
TRBJ2-7 | TRBV7-8 | . | few | 11 | CASSPLHLQYF | TGTGCAAGCTCCCCTTTACATTTGCAGTACTTC
TRBJ1-1 | TRBV5-1 | TRBD1 | . | 14 | CASSWGTGKAEAFF | TGCGCCAGCAGCTGGGGGACAGGGAAAGCTGAAGCTTTCTTT
TRBJ1-1 | TRBV5-4 | . | few | 14 | CASSLAQVNTEAFF | TGTGCCAGCAGCTTGGCGCAGGTTAACACTGAAGCTTTCTTT
TRBJ1-2 | TRBV5-4 | . | few | 13 | CASSLESGPGYTF | TGTGCCAGCAGCTTGGAATCGGGTCCTGGCTACACCTTC
TRBJ1-5 | TRBV28 | . | . | 17 | CASSPRRRQGSNQPQHF | TGTGCCAGCAGTCCGAGGAGAAGGCAGGGCAGCAATCAGCCCCAGCATTTT
TRBJ2-1 | TRBV5-1 | TRBD1 | few | 16 | CASSQTGTGWYNEQFF | TGCGCCAGCAGCCAGACCGGGACAGGGTGGTACAATGAGCAGTTCTTC
TRBJ1-1 | TRBV28 | . | few | 11 | CASSSYTEAFF | TGTGCCAGCAGTTCGTACACTGAAGCTTTCTTT
TRBJ1-5 | TRBV19 | . | . | 15 | CASSTQDGFNQPQHF | TGTGCCAGTAGTACACAGGACGGGTTCAATCAGCCCCAGCATTTT
TRBJ2-7 | TRBV7-8 | TRBD2 | . | 16 | CASSPSRAGAQYEQYF | TGTGCCAGCAGCCCGTCGCGGGCGGGAGCTCAGTACGAGCAGTACTTC
TRBJ2-1 | TRBV28 | . | few | 15 | CASKPAGSSYNEQFF | TGTGCCAGCAAACCGGCAGGTAGCTCCTACAATGAGCAGTTCTTC
TRBJ2-3 | TRBV7-2 | . | few | 14 | CASSPGISTDTQYF | TGTGCCAGCAGCCCAGGGATAAGCACAGATACGCAGTATTTT